A selection of T cell receptor beta chains follows, all from one sample in a study of blood T cell repertoires in COVID-19. Here immunoSEQ multiplex PCR was the method, and the copy in TCRdb shows in-frame clones only, minus some. The data contain 80,000 to 100,000 clones, around 82% of them singletons. Source material: peripheral blood. The receptors stem from a man between 65 and 79 years old with active or convalescent COVID-19. Both conserved end residues are part of each CDR3. The D gene is left open where the match is weak. Only part of the rows carry a size: once, few, many, or a class if the clone is expanded.

j_call v_call clone_size d_call cdr3_nt cdr3_aa
TRBJ2-2 TRBV6-5 . . TGTGCCAGCAACCCTCTAGGAAAAGCCGGGGAGCTGTTTTTT CASNPLGKAGELFF
TRBJ1-6 TRBV25-1 . . TGTGCCAGCAGTGAGTCCAGGGCCTTTTCACCCCTCCACTTT CASSESRAFSPLHF
TRBJ2-7 TRBV11-2 few TRBD1 TGTGCCAGCAGCGCGGGACAGGGTAGATTGTGGTACTTC CASSAGQGRLWYF
TRBJ2-7 TRBV29-1 . . TGCAGCGCCCTGGACAGTTTAACAACCTACGAGCAGTACTTC CSALDSLTTYEQYF
TRBJ2-2 TRBV7-2 . TRBD2 TGTGCCAGCACCCCCCCGAGCGGGGGGGCCGGGGAGCTGTTTTTT CASTPPSGGAGELFF
TRBJ1-2 TRBV15 . TRBD1 TGTGCCACCAGCCGAAGCGGACAGGGAAACTATGGCTACACCTTC CATSRSGQGNYGYTF
TRBJ2-4 TRBV28 . TRBD2 TGTGCCAGCAGTGATCCGGGACTAGCGGCAAACATTCAGTACTTC CASSDPGLAANIQYF
TRBJ2-2 TRBV3-1/TRBV3-2 . TRBD2 TGTGCCAGCAGCCAAGATGCACTAGCGGGGAATAGGAACACCGGGGAGCTGTTTTTT CASSQDALAGNRNTGELFF
TRBJ2-2 TRBV2 . . TGTGCCAGCAGACCCGGACAGTCCACCGGGGAGCTGTTTTTT CASRPGQSTGELFF
TRBJ1-2 TRBV7-2 . . TGTGCCAGCCGGGAGAGGGCCTTCTCTTTTTTCTTC CASRERAFSFFF